The 25 T cell receptor beta chains given below trace back to one sample, sequenced in a study of cytomegalovirus exposure and HLA in healthy donors. With 60 Vbeta and 13 Jbeta primers, the PCR was carried out. TCRdb's table, derived via immunoSEQ multiplex PCR, lists solely in-frame clones and lacks some. This sample yields about 220,000 clones, of which approximately 83% are seen a single time; 0.71% belongs to the top ten. Sequencing input: PBMCs. These TCRs come from a boy under 10 years old in good health and CMV-seronegative.

This clone has just one count. The J gene is TRBJ1-6, the V gene TRBV4-2, with no clear D. Germline lookup yields CDR1 LGHNA and CDR2 YNFKEQ. The CDR3 totals 18 residues. The V end lost 4 bases, the J end lost 1 base, and 17 bases lay between the germline ends. CDR3 sequence (DNA): TGTGCCAGCAGCCCCCCGTTGAGCCGAACGTCCTATAATTCACCCCTCCACTTT. Translation: CASSPPLSRTSYNSPLHF.

The V gene is TRBV5-1, the J gene TRBJ2-5; D call uncertain. The germline CDR1 and CDR2 sequences are SGHRS and YFSETQ. The CDR3 consists of 12 residues. The germline V and J ends were trimmed by 4 bases and 4 bases, with 8 bases remaining between them. The CDR3 DNA reads TGCGCCAGCAGCCACTCGGGAGAGACCCAGTACTTC. It encodes CASSHSGETQYF.

The gene calls are TRBV9 and TRBJ2-3; 7 nucleotides agree with TRBD1. With V trimmed by 0 bases and J by 6 bases, 4 bases remained unmatched. The germline CDR1 and CDR2 sequences are SGDLS and YYNGEE. The CDR3 loop spans 14 amino acids. This chain's CDR3 is CASSVDRGWDTQYF. As DNA, the CDR3 is TGTGCCAGCAGCGTAGACAGGGGTTGGGATACGCAGTATTTT.

This clone was detected only a few times. The rearrangement uses TRBV5-1 and TRBJ1-2; D gene ambiguous. Germline CDR1 is SGHRS and CDR2 is YFSETQ. The V and J ends lost 5 bases and 3 bases respectively, with 14 bases between them. The CDR3 contains 14 residues. The CDR3 reads CASSISGGYYGYTF. CDR3 sequence (DNA): TGCGCCAGCAGTATCTCAGGTGGATACTATGGCTACACCTTC. Full variable domain (rest looked up from reference TRBV5-1 and TRBJ1-2): KAGVTQTPRYLIKTRGQQVTLSCSPISGHRSVSWYQQTPGQGLQFLFEYFSETQRNKGNFPGRFSGRQFSNSRSEMNVSTLELGDSALYLCASSISGGYYGYTFGSGTRLTVV.

The chain is built from TRBV6-1 and TRBJ1-5; D might be TRBD1 (6 bases). The CDR3 runs 15 residues. Germline-derived CDR1 and CDR2 are MNHNS and SASEGT. Trimming stripped 10 bases from V and 4 bases from J, with 20 bases between. The CDR3 nucleotides are TGTGCCATCGTTGACAGGAATGGGGCAAATCAGCCCCAGCATTTT. It codes for CAIVDRNGANQPQHF.

The rearrangement uses TRBV27 and TRBJ2-5, with D tentatively TRBD2 (6 bases). The better agreement between TRBJ2-7 and the DNA end casts doubt on the J call. Germline V CDR1 and CDR2: MNHEY, SMNVEV (reference sequence). The CDR3 covers 15 residues. The CDR3 sequence: CASSLSSGGSYEQYF. DNA for the CDR3: TGTGCCAGCAGTTTATCAAGTGGGGGGTCCTACGAGCAGTACTTC.

About this clone itself: Other DNA sequences in the sample encode the same CDR3. This rearrangement joins TRBV20-1 to TRBJ2-7; D gene uncertain. The CDR3 sequence is 11 residues long. Between the trimmed V and J ends, which lost 3 bases and 3 bases, there was a span of 6 bases. The germline V gene has CDR1 DFQATT and CDR2 SNEGSKA (reference sequence). CDR3 amino acids: CSARADYEQYF. CDR3 in DNA: TGCAGTGCTAGGGCGGACTACGAGCAGTACTTC.

This sequence joins TRBV29-1 and TRBJ2-3, with D maybe TRBD1 (5 bases). V lost 2 bases and J lost 3, with 27 bases in between. Looked up from germline, CDR1 is SQVTM and CDR2 is ANQGSEA. This CDR3 has 19 amino acids. CDR3: CSVEFSAPEEGDLTDTQYF. CDR3 in DNA: TGCAGCGTTGAATTTTCTGCCCCCGAGGAAGGGGATTTGACAGATACGCAGTATTTT.

This chain joins TRBV2 and TRBJ2-7; 13 bases map to TRBD2. V dropped 5 bases and J dropped 3; count of bases not matched to a gene: 4. The CDR3 has 15 residues. CDR1 and CDR2 (germline): SNHLY, FYNNEI. CDR3 DNA: TGTGCCAGCAGTCTAAGGACTAGCGGGGGCTACGAGCAGTACTTC. Translated: CASSLRTSGGYEQYF.

This clone showed up just once. V usage is TRBV30 and J usage is TRBJ2-7; D possibly corresponds to TRBD2 (5 bases). The CDR3 is 12 residues long. Trimming left V 2 bases short and J 3 bases short, with 8 bases between. Germline-derived CDR1 and CDR2 are GTSNPN and SVGIG (reference sequence). CDR3 in DNA: TGTGCCTGGAGTCCGGGAAACTACGAGCAGTACTTC. Translation: CAWSPGNYEQYF.

This chain connects TRBV9 to TRBJ1-6, with 7 bases lining up with TRBD1. The length of the CDR3 is 14 residues. J was trimmed by 7 bases and V by 3 bases; bases with no gene match: 4. CDR1 is SGDLS and CDR2 is YYNGEE in the germline V gene. CDR3 in amino acids: CASSGGTVNSPLHF. The CDR3, as DNA: TGTGCCAGCAGCGGAGGGACAGTGAATTCACCCCTCCACTTT. Full variable domain (rest looked up from reference TRBV9 and TRBJ1-6): DSGVTQTPKHLITATGQRVTLRCSPRSGDLSVYWYQQSLDQGLQFLIQYYNGEERAKGNILERFSAQQFPDLHSELNLSSLELGDSALYFCASSGGTVNSPLHFGNGTRLTVT.

J is TRBJ1-2 and V is TRBV29-1; maybe TRBD1 (6 bases). Germline CDR1 and CDR2: SQVTM and ANQGSEA. This CDR3 is 14 amino acids long. Trimming cost V 6 bases and J 0 bases, with 14 bases left between them. CDR3 DNA sequence: TGCAGCGTCGCACCACGACAGGCTAACTATGGCTACACCTTC. It yields the protein CSVAPRQANYGYTF.

This chain joins TRBV29-1 and TRBJ1-1; weak D call: TRBD1 (6 bases). V was clipped by 5 bases and J by 2 bases, with 12 bases between them. The V gene's germline CDR1 is SQVTM and CDR2 ANQGSEA. The CDR3 is 13 residues long. In DNA, the CDR3 is TGCAGCGTTCAAAGGGACACCAACACTGAAGCTTTCTTT. Translation: CSVQRDTNTEAFF.

The rearrangement links TRBV7-2 to TRBJ2-7; TRBD1 matches at 8 bases. Trimming at V came to 5 bases and at J to 0 bases, leaving 3 bases not matched to a gene. CDR1 is SGHTA and CDR2 is FQGNSA in the germline V gene. The CDR3 consists of 14 residues. CDR3 sequence reads: CASSVGQVSYEQYF. In DNA form, the CDR3 reads TGTGCCAGCAGCGTGGGACAGGTCTCCTACGAGCAGTACTTC.

For this clone: This sample includes further DNA sequences coding for the same CDR3. The chain recombines TRBV6-5 with TRBJ2-4; TRBD1 matches 9 bases. The CDR3 runs to 15 residues. CDR1 and CDR2 from the germline V gene are MNHEY and SVGAGI. V gave up 6 bases and J gave up 7 bases; unmatched junction bases: 10. This CDR3 is CASRRQGELGNIQYF. In DNA, the CDR3 is TGTGCCAGCAGAAGACAGGGGGAATTGGGCAACATTCAGTACTTC.

This rearrangement joins TRBV9 to TRBJ2-7; 10 bases are shared with TRBD2. The CDR3 is 15 amino acids. The J segment lost 5 bases and the V segment lost 0 bases, leaving 5 bases of the junction unmatched. CDR1 is SGDLS, CDR2 YYNGEE, per germline. The CDR3 reads CASSVAASGGHEQYF. CDR3 sequence (DNA): TGTGCCAGCAGCGTAGCAGCTAGCGGGGGTCACGAGCAGTACTTC.

This clone was counted a few times. CDR3 residues: CASSLLNEQFF. The CDR3 DNA sequence: TGTGCCAGCAGCTTGTTAAATGAGCAGTTCTTC. The chain employs TRBV5-6 and TRBJ2-1; unclear D gene. This CDR3 spans 11 amino acids. Germline V CDR1 and CDR2: SGHDT, YYEEEE. The germline V and J ends were trimmed by 1 base and 7 bases, with 3 bases remaining between them.

The chain joins TRBV7-2 to TRBJ2-7, with D tentatively TRBD1 (6 bases). The CDR3 has 12 residues. Trimming cost V 5 bases and J 3 bases, with 8 bases left between them. CDR1 SGHTA and CDR2 FQGNSA come from the germline V gene. The chain's CDR3 is CASSEQGYEQYF. CDR3 nucleotide sequence: TGTGCCAGCAGCGAACAGGGCTACGAGCAGTACTTC.

This chain joins TRBV6-1 and TRBJ1-6, with D unclear. Trimming cost V 2 bases and J 9 bases, with 14 bases left between them. This CDR3 spans 15 amino acids. From germline, CDR1 is MNHNS and CDR2 SASEGT. The CDR3, as DNA: TGTGCCAGCAGTGAAAAAGGAGGGAGGAGTTCACCCCTCCACTTT. This gives the protein CASSEKGGRSSPLHF.

This clone was counted only a few times. This chain connects TRBV20-1 to TRBJ2-7; TRBD1 aligns across 8 bases. Germline V gene sequence: CDR1 DFQATT, CDR2 SNEGSKA (reference sequence). This CDR3 region has 11 residues. V lost 7 bases, J lost 2 bases, and 1 base stayed unmatched. The chain's CDR3 is CSGQGPYEQYF. For the CDR3, the DNA is TGCAGTGGACAGGGGCCCTACGAGCAGTACTTC.

The gene calls are TRBV6-5 and TRBJ1-2, with D unresolved. Germline V gives CDR1 MNHEY, CDR2 SVGAGI. Trimming removed 2 bases from V and 0 bases from J, with 7 bases in between. This CDR3 is 14 amino acids long. The CDR3 sequence is CASSYGLANYGYTF. CDR3 bases: TGTGCCAGCAGTTACGGGCTGGCTAACTATGGCTACACCTTC.

Only one count was recorded for this clone. This chain uses TRBV7-9 with TRBJ2-5, with 10 bases identical to TRBD2. Trimming removed 3 bases from V and 4 bases from J; junction bases left unmatched: 5. Germline lookup yields CDR1 SEHNR and CDR2 FQNEAQ (reference sequence). CDR3 length: 15 amino acids. CDR3 nucleotide sequence: TGTGCCAGCAGCTTGTCACCTAGCGGGGGAGAGACCCAGTACTTC. Encoded protein: CASSLSPSGGETQYF.

CDR3 amino acids: CAWSGSLGLGEQYF. The CDR3 nucleotides are TGTGCCTGGAGTGGGAGTTTGGGGCTAGGCGAGCAGTACTTC. The chain recombines TRBV30 with TRBJ2-7, with a tentative D call TRBD1 (5 bases). Trimming took 1 base from V and 6 from J, leaving 16 bases between them. There are 14 residues in the CDR3. CDR1 and CDR2 (germline): GTSNPN, SVGIG (reference sequence).

The rearrangement links TRBV15 to TRBJ2-4; D is possibly TRBD2 (6 bases). Trimming stripped 1 base from V and 1 base from J, with 8 bases between. CDR3 size: 15 residues. CDR1 and CDR2 (germline): LNHNV, YYDKDF (reference sequence). This CDR3 reads CATSRGGMAKNIQYF. The CDR3 DNA is TGTGCCACCAGCAGAGGCGGGATGGCCAAAAACATTCAGTACTTC.

The rearrangement joins TRBV7-2 to TRBJ2-1, with D perhaps TRBD1 (5 bases). V was clipped by 2 bases and J by 6 bases, with 5 bases between them. Germline V gene lookup returns CDR1 SGHTA and CDR2 FQGNSA. CDR3 length: 12 amino acids. This CDR3 is CASSLTGNEQFF. In DNA form, the CDR3 reads TGTGCCAGCAGCTTAACAGGCAATGAGCAGTTCTTC.